The rows below give T cell receptor beta chains drawn from one sample of a study of pediatric ulcerative colitis. The protocol was immunoSEQ multiplex PCR, while the TCRdb copy is restricted to in-frame clones and leaves out a portion. The sample has about 64,000 clones; 70% to 85% are singletons. Sequenced sample: blood. These receptors were taken from a boy younger than 18 with moderate ulcerative colitis. Each CDR3 is given with its conserved first and last residue. The D gene is left open where the match is weak. Clone size, where shown, is once, few, many, or a class for clones that have expanded.

TRBJ2-1	NA	TRBV5-6	16	NA	TGTGCCAGCAGCTTCGGAGGGCTCACCCCCTGGGATGAGCAGTTCTTC	CASSFGGLTPWDEQFF
TRBJ1-2	NA	TRBV4-3	16	NA	TGCGCCAGCAGCCAAGATCGGGCGACAGAAGTTTATGGCTACACCTTC	CASSQDRATEVYGYTF
TRBJ2-4	NA	TRBV4-1	12	few	TGCGCCAGCAGCCAACTAGGCCACATTCAGTACTTC	CASSQLGHIQYF
TRBJ2-7	NA	TRBV2	15	NA	TGTGCCAGCATTCCGAGCAGGGGGGACGGGGCCGAGCAGTACTTC	CASIPSRGDGAEQYF
TRBJ1-1	NA	TRBV6-6	15	NA	TGTGCCAGCAGGTCAGGGGCGGCTGTAAACACTGAAGCTTTCTTT	CASRSGAAVNTEAFF
TRBJ2-3	TRBD2	TRBV4-1	17	NA	TGCGCCAGCAGCCAAGGGGGACTAGCGGGGGTTGGGGATACGCAGTATTTT	CASSQGGLAGVGDTQYF
TRBJ1-4	NA	TRBV5-4	16	NA	TGTGCCAGAGCGGACGGCAGAGGGGGGCCTAATGAAAAACTGTTTTTT	CARADGRGGPNEKLFF
TRBJ2-3	TRBD2	TRBV9	16	NA	TGTGCCAGCAGCAAAGATCTAGCGGGAGTTGCAGATACGCAGTATTTT	CASSKDLAGVADTQYF
TRBJ2-7	NA	TRBV30	17	NA	TGTGCCTGGAGTGTACCATCAGGGCAGATTCTCCACTACGAGCAGTACTTC	CAWSVPSGQILHYEQYF
TRBJ1-4	NA	TRBV11-1	15	NA	TGTGCCAGCAGCCCAGGGGATCCAACTAATGAAAAACTGTTTTTT	CASSPGDPTNEKLFF
TRBJ1-2	NA	TRBV19	13	NA	TGTGCCAGTAGTATGACGGGCAACTATGGCTACACCTTC	CASSMTGNYGYTF
TRBJ1-4	NA	TRBV5-4	16	NA	TGTGCCAGCAGCTCCCAAGTTAGGGGTAGAGGGGAAAAACTGTTTTTT	CASSSQVRGRGEKLFF
TRBJ1-5	NA	TRBV5-8	15	once	TGTGCCAGCAGCTTGGGGGGAATTGGCAATCAGCCCCAGCATTTT	CASSLGGIGNQPQHF
TRBJ1-2	TRBD1	TRBV9	18	NA	TGTGCCAGCAGCGTAGCCGGACTGACAGGGGAAGCTAACTATGGCTACACCTTC	CASSVAGLTGEANYGYTF
TRBJ2-7	TRBD2	TRBV25-1	15	NA	TGTGCCAGCAGTGCGTGGGCTAGCGGGAGGCACGAGCAGTACTTC	CASSAWASGRHEQYF
TRBJ2-7	NA	TRBV5-1	15	NA	TGCGCCAGCAGCCCAGAGGGGACGGGGAGCGGCGAGCAGTACTTC	CASSPEGTGSGEQYF
TRBJ2-7	TRBD2	TRBV18	15	NA	TGTGCCAGCTCTCCTCGAGGGAGCGGGGTCTACGAGCAGTACTTC	CASSPRGSGVYEQYF
TRBJ1-1	NA	TRBV9	13	NA	TGTGCCAGCAGCGTAGGTCCCGGGACTGAAGCTTTCTTT	CASSVGPGTEAFF
TRBJ2-3	TRBD2	TRBV7-9	17	NA	TGTGCCAGCAGCTTAGGATCTAGCGGGGGACACACAGATACGCAGTATTTT	CASSLGSSGGHTDTQYF
TRBJ1-1	NA	TRBV5-1	14	NA	TGCGCCAGCAGCACCGAGGCAGATAACACTGAAGCTTTCTTT	CASSTEADNTEAFF
TRBJ1-2	NA	TRBV5-1	13	few	TGCGCCAGCTCGGGGGATCCGTGGTGGGGCTACACCTTC	CASSGDPWWGYTF
TRBJ2-7	TRBD2	TRBV6-1	13	NA	TGTGCCAGCAGGAAGCGGGAGGTTGGGGAGCAGTACTTC	CASRKREVGEQYF
TRBJ2-5	TRBD2	TRBV13	16	NA	TGTGCCAGCAGCTCAACCGGGACTAGCGGGCAAGAGACCCAGTACTTC	CASSSTGTSGQETQYF
TRBJ2-1	NA	TRBV5-6	15	NA	TGTGCCAGCAGCTTGGTCGGTAGCGAGTACAATGAGCAGTTCTTC	CASSLVGSEYNEQFF